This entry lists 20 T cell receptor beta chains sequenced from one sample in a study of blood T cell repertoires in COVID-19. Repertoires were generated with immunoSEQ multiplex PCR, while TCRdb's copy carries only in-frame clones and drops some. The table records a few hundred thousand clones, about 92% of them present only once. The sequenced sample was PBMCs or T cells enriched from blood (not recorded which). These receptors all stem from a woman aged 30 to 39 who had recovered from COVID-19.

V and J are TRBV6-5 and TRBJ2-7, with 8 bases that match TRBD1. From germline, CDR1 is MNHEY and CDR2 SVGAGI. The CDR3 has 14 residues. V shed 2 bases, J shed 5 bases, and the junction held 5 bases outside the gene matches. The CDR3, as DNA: TGTGCCAGCAGTTACACGGACAGGGTACACGAGCAGTACTTC. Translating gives CASSYTDRVHEQYF.

CDR3 bases: TGTGCCAGCAGCCCCGGGGGGGGACAGGGGGGTCGCGAGCAGTACTTC. Translation: CASSPGGGQGGREQYF. V gene TRBV28 combines with J gene TRBJ2-7, with TRBD1 identical over 11 bases. Germline CDR1 MDHEN, CDR2 SYDVKM. V lost 6 bases, J lost 6 bases, and 13 bases stayed unmatched. The CDR3 length is 16 residues.

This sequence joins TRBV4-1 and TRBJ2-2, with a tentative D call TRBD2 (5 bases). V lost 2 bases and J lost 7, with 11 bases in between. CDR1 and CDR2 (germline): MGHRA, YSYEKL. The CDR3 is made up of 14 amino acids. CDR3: CASSQTGNFGELFF. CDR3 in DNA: TGCGCCAGCAGCCAAACGGGGAATTTCGGGGAGCTGTTTTTT.

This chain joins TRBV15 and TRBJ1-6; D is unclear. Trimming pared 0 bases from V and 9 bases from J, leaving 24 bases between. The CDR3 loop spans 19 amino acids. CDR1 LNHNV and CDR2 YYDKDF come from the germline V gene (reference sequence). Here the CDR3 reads CATSRETPSMGVGISPLHF. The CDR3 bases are TGTGCCACCAGCAGAGAGACGCCGTCGATGGGCGTCGGAATTTCACCCCTCCACTTT.

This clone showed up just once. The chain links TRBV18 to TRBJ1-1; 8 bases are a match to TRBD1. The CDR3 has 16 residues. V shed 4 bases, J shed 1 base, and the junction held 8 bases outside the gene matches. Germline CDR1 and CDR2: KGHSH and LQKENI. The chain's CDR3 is CASSHRQGRTNTEAFF. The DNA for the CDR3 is TGTGCCAGCTCACATCGACAGGGGAGGACGAACACTGAAGCTTTCTTT. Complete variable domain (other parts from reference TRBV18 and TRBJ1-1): NAGVMQNPRHLVRRRGQEARLRCSPMKGHSHVYWYRQLPEEGLKFMVYLQKENIIDESGMPKERFSAEFPKEGPSILRIQQVVRGDSAAYFCASSHRQGRTNTEAFFGQGTRLTVV.

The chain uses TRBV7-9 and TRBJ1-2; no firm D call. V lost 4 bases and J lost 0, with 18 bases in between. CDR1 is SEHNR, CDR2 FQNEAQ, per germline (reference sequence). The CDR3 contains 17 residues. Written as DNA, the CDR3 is TGTGCCAGCAGCTATGTCCCTCTAAAAAATACTAACTATGGCTACACCTTC. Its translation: CASSYVPLKNTNYGYTF.

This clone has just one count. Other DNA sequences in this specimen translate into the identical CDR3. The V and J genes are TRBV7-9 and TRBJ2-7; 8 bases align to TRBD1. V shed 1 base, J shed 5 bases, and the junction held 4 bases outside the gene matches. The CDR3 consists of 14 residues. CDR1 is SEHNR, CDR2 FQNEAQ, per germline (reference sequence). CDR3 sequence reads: CASSLGQGADEQYF. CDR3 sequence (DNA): TGTGCCAGCAGCTTAGGGCAGGGGGCCGACGAGCAGTACTTC.

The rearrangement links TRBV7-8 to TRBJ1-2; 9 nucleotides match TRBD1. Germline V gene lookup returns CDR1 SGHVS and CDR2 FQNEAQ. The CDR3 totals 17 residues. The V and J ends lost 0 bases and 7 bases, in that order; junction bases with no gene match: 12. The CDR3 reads CASSLARIGTGKRGYTF. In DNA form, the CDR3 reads TGTGCCAGCAGCTTAGCGCGTATCGGGACAGGGAAGCGTGGCTACACCTTC.

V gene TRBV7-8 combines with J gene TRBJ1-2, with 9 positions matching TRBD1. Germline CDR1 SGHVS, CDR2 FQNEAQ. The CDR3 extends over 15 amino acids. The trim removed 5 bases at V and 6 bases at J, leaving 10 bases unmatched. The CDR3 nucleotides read TGTGCCAGCAGCCCTCCCGGGACAGGGTCTCATGGCTACACCTTC. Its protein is CASSPPGTGSHGYTF.

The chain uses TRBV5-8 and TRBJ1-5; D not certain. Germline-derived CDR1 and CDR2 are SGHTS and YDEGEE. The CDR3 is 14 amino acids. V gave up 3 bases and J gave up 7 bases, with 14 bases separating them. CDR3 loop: CASSYEGPWQPQHF. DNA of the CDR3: TGTGCCAGCAGCTACGAGGGTCCATGGCAGCCCCAGCATTTT. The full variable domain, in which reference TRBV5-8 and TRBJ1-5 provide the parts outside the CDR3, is EAGVTQSPTHLIKTRGQQATLRCSPISGHTSVYWYQQALGLGLQFLLWYDEGEERNRGNFPPRFSGRQFPNYSSELNVNALELEDSALYLCASSYEGPWQPQHFGDGTRLSIL.

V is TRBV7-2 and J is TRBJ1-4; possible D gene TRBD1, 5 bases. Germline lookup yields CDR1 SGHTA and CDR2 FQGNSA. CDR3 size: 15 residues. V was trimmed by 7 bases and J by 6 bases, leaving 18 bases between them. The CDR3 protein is CASNTRRTPDEKLFF. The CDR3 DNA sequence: TGTGCCAGCAATACACGACGGACACCGGATGAAAAACTGTTTTTT. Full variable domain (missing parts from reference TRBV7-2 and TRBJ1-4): GAGVSQSPSNKVTEKGKDVELRCDPISGHTALYWYRQSLGQGLEFLIYFQGNSAPDKSGLPSDRFSAERTGGSVSTLTIQRTQQEDSAVYLCASNTRRTPDEKLFFGSGTQLSVL.

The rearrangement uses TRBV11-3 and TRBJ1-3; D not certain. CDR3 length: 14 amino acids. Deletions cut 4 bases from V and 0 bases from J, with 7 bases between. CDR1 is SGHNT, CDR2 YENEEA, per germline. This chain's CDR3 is CASSSGHSGNTIYF. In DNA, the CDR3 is TGTGCCAGCAGCTCGGGTCACTCTGGAAACACCATATATTTT.

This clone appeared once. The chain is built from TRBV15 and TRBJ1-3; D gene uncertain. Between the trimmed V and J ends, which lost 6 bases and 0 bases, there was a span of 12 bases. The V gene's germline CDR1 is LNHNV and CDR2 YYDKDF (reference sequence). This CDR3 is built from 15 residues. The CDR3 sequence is CATRDGSFSGNTIYF. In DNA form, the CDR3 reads TGTGCCACCAGGGACGGGAGCTTCTCTGGAAACACCATATATTTT.

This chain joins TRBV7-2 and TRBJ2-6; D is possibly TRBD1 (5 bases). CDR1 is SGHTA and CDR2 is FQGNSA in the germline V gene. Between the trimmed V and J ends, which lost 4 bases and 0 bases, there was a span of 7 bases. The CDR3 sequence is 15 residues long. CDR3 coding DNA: TGTGCCAGCAGCTCTACAGGCTCTGGGGCCAACGTCCTGACTTTC. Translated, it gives CASSSTGSGANVLTF.

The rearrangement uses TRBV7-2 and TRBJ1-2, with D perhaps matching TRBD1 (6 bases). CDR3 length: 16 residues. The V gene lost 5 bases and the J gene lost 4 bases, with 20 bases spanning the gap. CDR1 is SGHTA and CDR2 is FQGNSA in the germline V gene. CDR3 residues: CASSEGRGGNVYGYTF. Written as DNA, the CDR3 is TGTGCCAGCAGCGAGGGTAGGGGGGGCAACGTCTATGGCTACACCTTC.

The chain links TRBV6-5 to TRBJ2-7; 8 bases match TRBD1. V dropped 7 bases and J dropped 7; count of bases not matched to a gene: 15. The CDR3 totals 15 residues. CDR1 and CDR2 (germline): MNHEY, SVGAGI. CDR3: CASTNPGTGTREQYF. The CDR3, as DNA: TGTGCCAGCACAAATCCGGGGACAGGTACGAGAGAGCAGTACTTC.

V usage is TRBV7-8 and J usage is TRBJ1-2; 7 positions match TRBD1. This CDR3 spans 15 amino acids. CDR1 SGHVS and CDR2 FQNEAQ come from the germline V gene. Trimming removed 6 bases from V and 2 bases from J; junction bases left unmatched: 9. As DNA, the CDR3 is TGTGCCAGCAGAGAGACAGGGAGAGGGAACTATGGCTACACCTTC. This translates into CASRETGRGNYGYTF.

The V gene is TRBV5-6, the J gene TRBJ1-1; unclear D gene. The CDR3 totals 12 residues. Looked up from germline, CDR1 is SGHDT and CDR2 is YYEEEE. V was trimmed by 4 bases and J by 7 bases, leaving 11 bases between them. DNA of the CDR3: TGTGCCAGCAGCCTACGCGGTGGTGAAGCTTTCTTT. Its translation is CASSLRGGEAFF. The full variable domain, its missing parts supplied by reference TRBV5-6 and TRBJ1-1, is DAGVTQSPTHLIKTRGQQVTLRCSPKSGHDTVSWYQQALGQGPQFIFQYYEEEERQRGNFPDRFSGHQFPNYSSELNVNALLLGDSALYLCASSLRGGEAFFGQGTRLTVV.

The DNA for the CDR3 is TGTGCCACCAGTGACCCACTGACTAGCGGCGCATCGAACACCGGGGAGCTGTTTTTT. It is translated as CATSDPLTSGASNTGELFF. This chain uses TRBV24-1 with TRBJ2-2, with 9 bases that match TRBD2. Trimming removed 4 bases from V and 0 bases from J; junction bases left unmatched: 11. CDR3 length equals 19 residues. Germline CDR1 KGHDR, CDR2 SFDVKD.

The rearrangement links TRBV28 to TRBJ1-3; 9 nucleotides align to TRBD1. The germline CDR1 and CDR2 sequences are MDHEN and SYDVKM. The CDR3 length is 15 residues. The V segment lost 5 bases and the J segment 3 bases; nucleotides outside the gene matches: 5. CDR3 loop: CASSTQGAVGNTIYF. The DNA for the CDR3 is TGTGCCAGCAGTACACAGGGGGCAGTTGGAAACACCATATATTTT.